These 4 T cell receptor beta chains came from one sample sequenced in a study of blood T cells in healthy people across ages. The authors ran a second PCR of about 7 to 12 cycles using a sample-barcoded 5' primer and a J-beta primer mix. TCRdb re-analysed the 5' RACE reads in MiXCR, keeping a single row per CDR3 protein. The sample records fewer than 2,000,000 distinct CDR3 sequences, approximately 32% being singletons. The sequencing input was blood. The receptor source for this set is a woman in her 30s in good health.

The rearrangement links TRBV6-5 to TRBJ2-7, with TRBD1 as a possible D gene (5 bases). The J call is doubtful: the DNA matches TRBJ2-5 better. Germline values: CDR1 MNHEY, CDR2 SVGAGI. The CDR3 is 14 residues long. In nucleotides, the CDR3 is TGTGCCAGCAGCCGGACATTGAGTGCTCGGACCCAGTACTTC. Protein sequence: CASSRTLSARTQYF.

J is TRBJ1-1 and V is TRBV30; D perhaps matches TRBD1 (5 bases). The CDR3 has 12 amino acids. Germline V lookup: CDR1 GTSNPN, CDR2 SVGIG (reference sequence). Deletions cut 3 bases from V and 10 bases from J, with 15 bases between. CDR3 coding DNA: TGTGCCTGGAGGCCCGGGACCTCCCCAGCTTTCTTT. Translated, it gives CAWRPGTSPAFF.

This clonotype appeared a few times. This chain joins TRBV7-2 and TRBJ2-7; D might be TRBD1 or TRBD2, each matching 5 bases. Trimming took 1 base from V and 6 from J, leaving 10 bases between them. The CDR3 runs 13 residues. CDR1 SGHTA and CDR2 FQGNSA come from the germline V gene. CDR3: CASSLGPGREQYF. CDR3 in DNA: TGTGCCAGCAGCTTAGGGCCGGGGCGCGAGCAGTACTTC. Full variable domain (remainder filled in from reference TRBV7-2 and TRBJ2-7): GAGVSQSPSNKVTEKGKDVELRCDPISGHTALYWYRQSLGQGLEFLIYFQGNSAPDKSGLPSDRFSAERTGGSVSTLTIQRTQQEDSAVYLCASSLGPGREQYFGPGTRLTVT.

This chain links TRBV2 with TRBJ2-1, with D possibly TRBD1 on 6 matching bases. In germline, CDR1 is SNHLY, CDR2 FYNNEI. This CDR3 is 13 amino acids long. The V end lost 5 bases, the J end lost 8 bases, and 13 bases lay between the germline ends. As DNA, the CDR3 is TGTGCCAGCAGTTTCCAGGGACACGATGAGCAGTTCTTC. It yields the protein CASSFQGHDEQFF.